This T cell receptor (beta chain) was recorded in a study of cytomegalovirus exposure and HLA in healthy donors. Study outcomes and limitations: A later analysis revealed that TCR association rates differed between HLA loci, peaking at DRB1 and bottoming out at HLA-C. A prior analysis recorded that most TCR beta V segments were productive about 87% or about 30% of the time. Trimming of TCR beta V- and J-genes showed a link, identified in a later analysis, to a missense DCLRE1C variant.

Germline trimming cut 4 bases from V and 4 bases from J; bases unmatched to any gene: 11. Germline values: CDR1 SGHRS, CDR2 YFSETQ. This CDR3 is built from 16 residues. The PCR made use of 60 Vbeta and 13 Jbeta primers. Assay used: immunoSEQ multiplex PCR; TCRdb lists only in-frame clones, some missing. Of under 150,000 clones listed, approximately 75% are singletons. Comments on this clone: Its antigen is unknown.

J is TRBJ2-5 and V is TRBV5-1; TRBD1 matches at 9 bases. The clonotype comes from a male donor in good health and CMV-seronegative. The source material was PBMCs. Written as DNA, the CDR3 is TGCGCCAGCAGCAGTAAAGGACAGGGGATCCCAGAGACCCAGTACTTC. It translates to CASSSKGQGIPETQYF. The full variable domain, rest sourced from reference TRBV5-1 and TRBJ2-5, is KAGVTQTPRYLIKTRGQQVTLSCSPISGHRSVSWYQQTPGQGLQFLFEYFSETQRNKGNFPGRFSGRQFSNSRSEMNVSTLELGDSALYLCASSSKGQGIPETQYFGPGTRLLVL.